A single sample gave rise to the 24 T cell receptor beta chains below, sequenced in a study of cytomegalovirus exposure and HLA in healthy donors. Only in-frame clones appear in the TCRdb table, and some are missing; sequencing was by immunoSEQ multiplex PCR. This table holds over 85,000 clones, about nine tenths found once. Sample: PBMCs. These receptors all stem from a woman under 30 in good health and CMV-seronegative.

V is TRBV28 and J is TRBJ2-1; TRBD2 matches at 13 bases. The germline V gene has CDR1 MDHEN and CDR2 SYDVKM. V was pared by 4 bases and J by 7 bases, with 10 bases of the junction left unmatched. The CDR3 length is 17 residues. In DNA form, the CDR3 reads TGTGCCAGCAGTTCCAACCGACTAGCGGGAGGTTTGAATGAGCAGTTCTTC. Translating it yields CASSSNRLAGGLNEQFF.

The chain combines TRBV7-2 with TRBJ2-5, with a weak D call TRBD2 (6 bases). Germline CDR1 and CDR2: SGHTA and FQGNSA. The ends were cut back, 5 bases at V and 9 bases at J, with 10 bases in the middle. The CDR3 is 11 residues long. Here the CDR3 reads CASSGTGPQYF. In DNA, the CDR3 is TGTGCCAGCAGCGGGACTGGGCCCCAGTACTTC.

This clone was counted only a few times. This chain links TRBV4-3 with TRBJ2-7, with 8 bases that match TRBD1. The germline gives CDR1 LGHNA, CDR2 YSLEER. There are 16 residues in the CDR3. V shed 0 bases, J shed 5 bases, and the junction held 9 bases outside the gene matches. The CDR3 DNA reads as TGCGCCAGCAGCCAAGAAGCGAGGACAGGGACCAACGAGCAGTACTTC. Amino acid sequence: CASSQEARTGTNEQYF.

The V and J genes are TRBV27 and TRBJ2-1; D possibly corresponds to TRBD2 (6 bases). V was trimmed by 4 bases and J by 3 bases, leaving 16 bases between them. Germline values: CDR1 MNHEY, CDR2 SMNVEV (reference sequence). There are 16 residues in the CDR3. The DNA for the CDR3 is TGTGCCAGCAGTTCGATGGGGGAGGCCCTCTACAATGAGCAGTTCTTC. It codes for CASSSMGEALYNEQFF.

This clone was observed a handful of times. This chain joins TRBV4-3 and TRBJ1-5, with D unclear. In germline, CDR1 is LGHNA, CDR2 YSLEER. The CDR3 covers 14 residues. The V and J ends lost 0 bases and 7 bases respectively, with 10 bases between them. In nucleotides, the CDR3 is TGCGCCAGCAGCCAAGATCATGGCGGGCAGCCCCAGCATTTT. Amino acid sequence: CASSQDHGGQPQHF.

The gene calls are TRBV4-1 and TRBJ1-4; no clear D. Trimming shortened V by 0 bases and J by 11 bases, and 19 bases separated the two germline ends. The germline V gene has CDR1 MGHRA and CDR2 YSYEKL. The CDR3 covers 16 residues. The CDR3 protein is CASSQDQNPADRKLFF. The CDR3 DNA is TGCGCCAGCAGCCAAGATCAGAACCCCGCGGATAGGAAACTGTTTTTT.

The V call is TRBV6-5, the J call TRBJ1-2, with 7 bases fitting TRBD1. Trimming removed 2 bases from V and 4 bases from J; junction bases left unmatched: 7. The germline gives CDR1 MNHEY, CDR2 SVGAGI. The CDR3 spans 15 residues. Here the CDR3 DNA reads TGTGCCAGCAGTTACGGAGACAGGGAGGCCTATGGCTACACCTTC. The encoded protein is CASSYGDREAYGYTF.

A single count supports this clone. This chain connects TRBV9 to TRBJ1-6; 7 nucleotides match TRBD1. Germline CDR1 and CDR2: SGDLS and YYNGEE. V dropped 0 bases and J dropped 7; count of bases not matched to a gene: 7. CDR3 size: 16 residues. As DNA, the CDR3 is TGTGCCAGCAGCGTAGCTAGGGACAGCCCAAATTCACCCCTCCACTTT. Residues: CASSVARDSPNSPLHF.

The chain employs TRBV29-1 and TRBJ2-5, with D unresolved. The germline V gene has CDR1 SQVTM and CDR2 ANQGSEA. The CDR3 runs to 12 residues. Trimming left V 3 bases short and J 5 bases short, with 10 bases between. The CDR3 spells CSVDKYQETQYF. CDR3 bases: TGCAGCGTTGATAAGTATCAGGAGACCCAGTACTTC.

This clone came up a few times. This chain joins TRBV4-1 and TRBJ2-7; the D gene is possibly TRBD1 (5 bases). Germline assignment: CDR1 MGHRA and CDR2 YSYEKL. Trimming shortened V by 3 bases and J by 2 bases, and 5 bases separated the two germline ends. The CDR3 length is 12 residues. The CDR3 is CASSQGPYEQYF. The DNA of the CDR3 is TGCGCCAGCAGCCAGGGGCCCTACGAGCAGTACTTC.

The sample holds one count of this clone. The chain recombines TRBV2 with TRBJ1-2; 9 nucleotides line up with TRBD1. V trimming: 6 bases; J trimming: 7 bases; junction bases outside the gene matches: 9. The CDR3 loop spans 14 amino acids. Germline lookup yields CDR1 SNHLY and CDR2 FYNNEI. CDR3 region: CASSSRQGVRGYTF. CDR3 coding DNA: TGTGCCAGCAGCTCGAGACAGGGGGTACGTGGCTACACCTTC. Combining the CDR3 with reference TRBV2 and TRBJ1-2 gives the whole variable domain EPEVTQTPSHQVTQMGQEVILRCVPISNHLYFYWYRQILGQKVEFLVSFYNNEISEKSEIFDDQFSVERPDGSNFTLKIRSTKLEDSAMYFCASSSRQGVRGYTFGSGTRLTVV.

The chain combines TRBV19 with TRBJ2-7; perhaps TRBD1 as D (5 bases). The CDR3 has 12 amino acids. The V gene's germline CDR1 is LNHDA and CDR2 SQIVND (reference sequence). V was cut by 3 bases and J by 6 bases, with 9 bases left in between. For the CDR3, the DNA is TGTGCCAGTAGTATTAGGGGTGCCGAGCAGTACTTC. Protein product: CASSIRGAEQYF.

The rearrangement links TRBV30 to TRBJ1-2; D is perhaps TRBD1 (6 bases). V was pared by 4 bases and J by 3 bases, with 18 bases between. The CDR3 covers 15 residues. Germline CDR1 GTSNPN, CDR2 SVGIG (reference sequence). Here the CDR3 DNA reads TGTGCCTGGAAGCCCCCGGGGGGCGATTACTATGGCTACACCTTC. Protein product: CAWKPPGGDYYGYTF.

This clone was counted between two and nine times. This chain joins TRBV28 and TRBJ2-7; D may be TRBD1 (6 bases). Germline assignment: CDR1 MDHEN and CDR2 SYDVKM. The CDR3 totals 16 residues. Deletions cut 2 bases from V and 5 bases from J, with 19 bases between. The CDR3 nucleotides read TGTGCCAGCAGTTTAGACTGGTCAGGGGCGGCGAACGAGCAGTACTTC. Protein product: CASSLDWSGAANEQYF.

The chain uses TRBV7-2 and TRBJ1-2, with 7 bases matching TRBD1. The germline gives CDR1 SGHTA, CDR2 FQGNSA. V dropped 4 bases and J dropped 6; count of bases not matched to a gene: 14. This CDR3 has 16 residues. The CDR3 DNA is TGTGCCAGCAGCTCAGAGGAGGACAGGCCCTGGGATGGCTACACCTTC. Its translation: CASSSEEDRPWDGYTF. Looking up the rest from reference TRBV7-2 and TRBJ1-2 gives the full variable domain: GAGVSQSPSNKVTEKGKDVELRCDPISGHTALYWYRQSLGQGLEFLIYFQGNSAPDKSGLPSDRFSAERTGGSVSTLTIQRTQQEDSAVYLCASSSEEDRPWDGYTFGSGTRLTVV.

This chain joins TRBV19 and TRBJ1-1; possible D gene TRBD1, 5 bases. Germline V lookup: CDR1 LNHDA, CDR2 SQIVND (reference sequence). The CDR3 totals 13 residues. Trimming cost V 6 bases and J 2 bases, with 10 bases left between them. The CDR3 DNA reads TGTGCCAGTAGCGGGGGAGGTAACACTGAAGCTTTCTTT. Amino acids: CASSGGGNTEAFF. Combining the CDR3 with reference TRBV19 and TRBJ1-1 gives the whole variable domain DGGITQSPKYLFRKEGQNVTLSCEQNLNHDAMYWYRQDPGQGLRLIYYSQIVNDFQKGDIAEGYSVSREKKESFPLTVTSAQKNPTAFYLCASSGGGNTEAFFGQGTRLTVV.

CDR3 sequence: CASSLFGEVYGYTF. In DNA form, the CDR3 reads TGTGCCAGCAGTTTATTCGGGGAGGTCTATGGCTACACCTTC. This chain links TRBV28 with TRBJ1-2; D is unclear. The germline CDR1 and CDR2 sequences are MDHEN and SYDVKM. With 1 base removed from V and 4 bases from J, the gap between germline ends came to 10 bases. CDR3 length equals 14 residues.

The chain is built from TRBV27 and TRBJ1-5; 10 nucleotides line up with TRBD1. CDR1 is MNHEY, CDR2 SMNVEV, per germline (reference sequence). Unmatched junction bases numbered 8, after V lost 6 bases and J lost 3 bases. The CDR3 extends over 16 amino acids. CDR3 coding DNA: TGTGCCAGCAGACCGGACGGACAGGGGGACAATCAGCCCCAGCATTTT. This translates into CASRPDGQGDNQPQHF.

The genes are TRBV9 and TRBJ2-3; 12 nucleotides match TRBD2. From germline, CDR1 is SGDLS and CDR2 YYNGEE. This CDR3 contains 15 residues. The V gene end was trimmed by 4 bases and the J gene end by 7 bases; junction bases not matched to a gene: 7. CDR3 amino acids: CASSSSGLAGYTQYF. Here the CDR3 DNA reads TGTGCCAGCAGCTCCTCGGGACTAGCGGGTTATACGCAGTATTTT. Variable domain in full (rest from reference TRBV9 and TRBJ2-3): DSGVTQTPKHLITATGQRVTLRCSPRSGDLSVYWYQQSLDQGLQFLIQYYNGEERAKGNILERFSAQQFPDLHSELNLSSLELGDSALYFCASSSSGLAGYTQYFGPGTRLTVL.

V usage is TRBV6-1 and J usage is TRBJ2-1, with TRBD1 matching 7 bases. This CDR3 contains 15 residues. Germline V CDR1 and CDR2: MNHNS, SASEGT. J gave up 6 bases and V 0 bases, and 5 bases lay outside the gene matches. The CDR3 loop is CASSEAGQALNEQFF. CDR3 sequence (DNA): TGTGCCAGCAGTGAAGCTGGACAGGCCCTCAATGAGCAGTTCTTC.

The rearrangement joins TRBV5-1 to TRBJ1-1, with 8 bases fitting TRBD1. The V gene end was trimmed by 4 bases and the J gene end by 0 bases; junction bases not matched to a gene: 17. The CDR3 is made up of 19 amino acids. CDR1 and CDR2 (germline): SGHRS, YFSETQ. This CDR3 reads CASSPRGTGPSPMNTEAFF. CDR3 DNA sequence: TGCGCCAGCAGCCCGCGGGGGACAGGCCCCTCTCCCATGAACACTGAAGCTTTCTTT.

The CDR3 reads CASQPQGIVEKLFF. The DNA of the CDR3 is TGTGCCAGCCAGCCACAGGGAATTGTGGAGAAACTGTTTTTT. The V and J genes are TRBV19 and TRBJ1-4; TRBD1 is a possible D gene (6 bases). CDR3 size: 14 residues. V was clipped by 9 bases and J by 11 bases, with 22 bases between them. Per the germline V gene, CDR1 is LNHDA and CDR2 is SQIVND (reference sequence).

The chain is built from TRBV19 and TRBJ2-7, with D perhaps matching TRBD1 (6 bases). This CDR3 is built from 13 residues. V lost 3 bases and J lost 5, with 11 bases in between. Looked up from germline, CDR1 is LNHDA and CDR2 is SQIVND (reference sequence). This CDR3 reads CASSMGPGDEQYF. CDR3 bases: TGTGCCAGTAGTATGGGGCCAGGGGACGAGCAGTACTTC. Supplemented by reference TRBV19 and TRBJ2-7, the full variable domain reads DGGITQSPKYLFRKEGQNVTLSCEQNLNHDAMYWYRQDPGQGLRLIYYSQIVNDFQKGDIAEGYSVSREKKESFPLTVTSAQKNPTAFYLCASSMGPGDEQYFGPGTRLTVT.

This chain uses TRBV7-2 with TRBJ2-3, with 12 bases that match TRBD2. The germline V gene encodes CDR1 SGHTA and CDR2 FQGNSA. The CDR3 covers 16 residues. J was trimmed by 6 bases and V by 4 bases; bases with no gene match: 8. CDR3 DNA sequence: TGTGCCAGCAGCTACACCGGGACTAGCGGGTTGGATACGCAGTATTTT. Residues: CASSYTGTSGLDTQYF.